One and the same sample provided the 22 T cell receptor beta chains below, sequenced in a study of technical replicates of blood from a handful of donors. Measured with immunoSEQ multiplex PCR; TCRdb has only the in-frame clones, and not every one. Among 60,000 or so clones, approximately 87% were seen once, and the ten largest hold more than 4%. Sequenced material: PBMCs. The receptors shown here come from a human donor in good health. Some clones in this sample may be carry-over from other donors' samples.

V gene TRBV12-5 combines with J gene TRBJ2-7; D gene ambiguous. CDR1 LGHNT and CDR2 FRNRAP come from the germline V gene. V was shortened by 0 bases and J by 6 bases, with 6 bases between the two germline ends. The CDR3 totals 12 residues. CDR3 amino acids: CASGLVQTEQYF. The DNA of the CDR3 is TGTGCTAGTGGTTTGGTACAGACCGAGCAGTACTTC.

This sequence joins TRBV27 and TRBJ2-6, with 7 positions matching TRBD1. CDR1 is MNHEY and CDR2 is SMNVEV in the germline V gene (reference sequence). Trimming cost V 4 bases and J 5 bases; bases outside gene matches: 8. CDR3 length equals 16 residues. CDR3 amino acids: CASSSRGQAWANVLTF. Written as DNA, the CDR3 is TGTGCCAGCAGTTCCCGCGGACAGGCCTGGGCCAACGTCCTGACTTTC.

The rearrangement links TRBV4-2 to TRBJ1-2; D may be TRBD1 (5 bases). Germline assignment: CDR1 LGHNA and CDR2 YNFKEQ. This CDR3 spans 16 amino acids. V lost 0 bases and J 0 bases, leaving 11 bases between the germline ends. CDR3 sequence: CASSQDWGRTNYGYTF. CDR3 sequence (DNA): TGTGCCAGCAGCCAAGATTGGGGCAGGACTAACTATGGCTACACCTTC.

V usage is TRBV7-2 and J usage is TRBJ1-5, with unresolved D. Per germline, CDR1 SGHTA and CDR2 FQGNSA. V was trimmed by 3 bases and J by 4 bases, leaving 10 bases between them. The CDR3 consists of 14 residues. The CDR3 nucleotides are TGTGCCAGCAGCTTGTTAGTCGGGAATCAGCCCCAGCATTTT. Its protein product is CASSLLVGNQPQHF. The full variable domain, completed using reference TRBV7-2 and TRBJ1-5, is GAGVSQSPSNKVTEKGKDVELRCDPISGHTALYWYRQSLGQGLEFLIYFQGNSAPDKSGLPSDRFSAERTGGSVSTLTIQRTQQEDSAVYLCASSLLVGNQPQHFGDGTRLSIL.

This clone has only a few counts. CDR3 nucleotide sequence: TGTGCCAGCAGCGACTACAGAGACTATGGCTACACCTTC. Residues: CASSDYRDYGYTF. The chain combines TRBV5-6 with TRBJ1-2, with D unclear. Germline CDR1 and CDR2: SGHDT and YYEEEE. The V end was cut by 4 bases, the J end by 3 bases, with 10 bases between. This CDR3 region has 13 residues. The full variable domain, with the rest looked up from reference TRBV5-6 and TRBJ1-2, is DAGVTQSPTHLIKTRGQQVTLRCSPKSGHDTVSWYQQALGQGPQFIFQYYEEEERQRGNFPDRFSGHQFPNYSSELNVNALLLGDSALYLCASSDYRDYGYTFGSGTRLTVV.

This clone turned up a few times. V gene TRBV7-6 combines with J gene TRBJ1-3; D might be TRBD1 (5 bases). Trimming shortened V by 2 bases and J by 1 base, and 12 bases separated the two germline ends. This CDR3 has 16 residues. Germline V gene lookup returns CDR1 SGHVS and CDR2 FNYEAQ. DNA of the CDR3: TGTGCCAGCAGCTTACTGGGGCAATCTTCTGGAAACACCATATATTTT. It specifies CASSLLGQSSGNTIYF.

The gene calls are TRBV19 and TRBJ1-2; a weak D match, TRBD1 (5 bases). The germline V and J ends were trimmed by 7 bases and 3 bases, with 21 bases remaining between them. There are 16 residues in the CDR3. Germline-derived CDR1 and CDR2 are LNHDA and SQIVND (reference sequence). CDR3 residues: CASTPNREGIYYGYTF. The CDR3 bases are TGTGCCAGTACTCCTAACCGGGAGGGGATATACTATGGCTACACCTTC.

The rearrangement uses TRBV18 and TRBJ1-6; D is undetermined. This CDR3 region has 16 residues. The V gene's germline CDR1 is KGHSH and CDR2 LQKENI. Trimming removed 4 bases at V and 7 bases at J, with 17 bases between. This chain's CDR3 is CASSQNLGVNNSPLHF. The DNA of the CDR3 is TGTGCCAGCTCACAAAACCTAGGAGTTAACAATTCACCCCTCCACTTT.

A single count supports this clone. This sequence joins TRBV30 and TRBJ2-3, with 9 bases identical to TRBD1. Germline CDR1 is GTSNPN and CDR2 is SVGIG (reference sequence). This CDR3 comprises 11 residues. The ends lost 2 bases at V and 10 bases at J; junction bases unmatched: 1. In DNA, the CDR3 is TGTGCCTGGAGTCGGGACAGGGCGCAGTATTTT. Protein: CAWSRDRAQYF.

V gene TRBV18 combines with J gene TRBJ2-3, with D perhaps TRBD1 (6 bases). The germline V gene encodes CDR1 KGHSH and CDR2 LQKENI. CDR3 length: 16 residues. V gave up 4 bases and J gave up 0 bases, with 14 bases separating them. The CDR3 DNA reads as TGTGCCAGCTCACTACAGGGCCCCACTAGCACAGATACGCAGTATTTT. It codes for CASSLQGPTSTDTQYF.

Concerning this clone: Other nucleotide sequences from this sample produce the same CDR3. The chain links TRBV4-3 to TRBJ2-3, with TRBD2 as a possible D gene (5 bases). V was cut by 0 bases and J by 4 bases, with 8 bases left in between. This CDR3 comprises 14 residues. Germline assignment: CDR1 LGHNA and CDR2 YSLEER. The chain's CDR3 is CASSQDRGPDTQYF. In DNA form, the CDR3 reads TGCGCCAGCAGCCAAGATCGGGGTCCAGATACGCAGTATTTT.

This rearrangement joins TRBV10-1 to TRBJ2-2; D might be TRBD2 (5 bases). The CDR3 is 17 residues long. Germline V lookup: CDR1 WNHNN, CDR2 SYGVQD (reference sequence). The germline V and J ends were trimmed by 0 bases and 1 base, with 12 bases remaining between them. In DNA, the CDR3 is TGCGCCAGCAGTGAGTCGACTCGTAGCGTGAACACCGGGGAGCTGTTTTTT. Translation gives CASSESTRSVNTGELFF.

This clone was detected once. The DNA of the CDR3 is TGTGCCAGCAGCCAAGGTGACAGGGGATACAATGAGCAGTTCTTC. Its protein is CASSQGDRGYNEQFF. The rearrangement uses TRBV14 and TRBJ2-1, with 8 bases fitting TRBD1. Germline CDR1 is SGHDN and CDR2 is FVKESK. This CDR3 region has 15 residues. The V segment lost 1 base and the J segment 4 bases; nucleotides outside the gene matches: 3.

Concerning this clone: One end of the junction does not line up with germline, which may come from a read error. V is TRBV27 and J is TRBJ1-2; possible D gene TRBD1, 6 bases. Germline CDR1 is MNHEY and CDR2 is SMNVEV (reference sequence). The CDR3 is made up of 15 amino acids. This CDR3 reads CASSSDSLRNYGYTF. In nucleotides, the CDR3 is TGTGCCAGTAGTTCGGACAGCCTTCGAAACTATGGCTACACCTTC.

V is TRBV6-5 and J is TRBJ1-1; 7 nucleotides match TRBD1. V lost 0 bases and J lost 10; bases outside the gene matches: 14. Germline assignment: CDR1 MNHEY and CDR2 SVGAGI. CDR3 size: 16 residues. The CDR3 DNA reads TGTGCCAGCAGTTACTCGAGATCGGGACAGCAAAACGGAGCTTTCTTT. It specifies CASSYSRSGQQNGAFF.

Of note for this clone: The same CDR3 arises from other DNA sequences in this sample as well. J is TRBJ2-7 and V is TRBV11-2; D unclear. Germline CDR1 is SGHAT and CDR2 is FQNNGV. Trimming left V 5 bases short and J 0 bases short, with 5 bases between. CDR3 length: 12 amino acids. The CDR3 loop reads CASSLSSYEQYF. In DNA form, the CDR3 reads TGTGCCAGCAGCCTGAGCTCCTACGAGCAGTACTTC.

The rearrangement links TRBV5-1 to TRBJ2-3; TRBD1 agrees at 10 bases. Losses at the gene ends were 9 bases for V and 1 base for J; bases not matched to a gene: 8. The CDR3 is 15 amino acids. The germline V gene encodes CDR1 SGHRS and CDR2 YFSETQ. This chain's CDR3 is CATRAGTGGTDTQYF. For the CDR3, the DNA is TGCGCCACCCGGGCGGGGACAGGGGGCACAGATACGCAGTATTTT.

The chain employs TRBV7-2 and TRBJ2-1, with D hard to call. This CDR3 is built from 14 residues. Germline values: CDR1 SGHTA, CDR2 FQGNSA. Trimming left V 5 bases short and J 9 bases short, with 17 bases between. The CDR3 sequence is CASSGALNNGEQFF. The CDR3 coding sequence is TGTGCCAGCAGCGGAGCCTTAAACAACGGTGAGCAGTTCTTC.

This chain's CDR3 is CSVTVRGRNTEAFF. CDR3 coding DNA: TGCAGCGTGACGGTTAGGGGGAGAAACACTGAAGCTTTCTTT. The chain employs TRBV29-1 and TRBJ1-1; maybe TRBD1 (6 bases). The CDR3 totals 14 residues. From germline, CDR1 is SQVTM and CDR2 ANQGSEA. The V and J ends lost 6 bases and 2 bases respectively, with 16 bases between them.

The chain couples TRBV9 to TRBJ1-4; tentatively, D is TRBD1 (5 bases). The germline V gene encodes CDR1 SGDLS and CDR2 YYNGEE. Trimming removed 3 bases from V and 3 bases from J, with 15 bases in between. This CDR3 has 16 amino acids. DNA of the CDR3: TGTGCCAGCAGCGGGGCTCATCGGGGGGCTAATGAAAAACTGTTTTTT. Protein sequence: CASSGAHRGANEKLFF.

V is TRBV2 and J is TRBJ2-2; 9 nucleotides match TRBD1. V was pared by 4 bases and J by 9 bases, with 3 bases of the junction left unmatched. This CDR3 is built from 13 residues. Germline V gene data show CDR1 as SNHLY and CDR2 as FYNNEI. CDR3 nucleotides: TGTGCCAGCAGTGTGGACAGGGGCCGGGAGCTGTTTTTT. Translating it yields CASSVDRGRELFF.

The rearrangement links TRBV5-4 to TRBJ1-2, with 9 bases matching TRBD1. Germline lookup yields CDR1 SGHNT and CDR2 YYREEE (reference sequence). Trimming took 4 bases from V and 3 from J; bases not matched to a gene: 4. This CDR3 spans 14 amino acids. DNA for the CDR3: TGTGCCAGCAGCAAGACAGGGGGTGACTATGGCTACACCTTC. Translating gives CASSKTGGDYGYTF.